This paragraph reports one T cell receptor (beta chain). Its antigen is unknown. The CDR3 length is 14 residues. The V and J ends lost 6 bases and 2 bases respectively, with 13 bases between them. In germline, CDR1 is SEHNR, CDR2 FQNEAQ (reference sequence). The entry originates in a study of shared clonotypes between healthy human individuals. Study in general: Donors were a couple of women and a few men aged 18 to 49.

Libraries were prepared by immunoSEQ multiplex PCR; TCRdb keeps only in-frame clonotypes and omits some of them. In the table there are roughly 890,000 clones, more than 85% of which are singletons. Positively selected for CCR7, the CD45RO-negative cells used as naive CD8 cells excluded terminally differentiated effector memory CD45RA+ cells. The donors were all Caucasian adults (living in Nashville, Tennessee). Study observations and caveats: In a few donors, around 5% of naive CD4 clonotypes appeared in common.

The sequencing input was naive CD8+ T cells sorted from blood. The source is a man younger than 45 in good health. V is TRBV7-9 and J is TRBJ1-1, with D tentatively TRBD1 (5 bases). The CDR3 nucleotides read TGTGCCAGCAGGCAGACAGCTGAAAACACTGAAGCTTTCTTT. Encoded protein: CASRQTAENTEAFF.